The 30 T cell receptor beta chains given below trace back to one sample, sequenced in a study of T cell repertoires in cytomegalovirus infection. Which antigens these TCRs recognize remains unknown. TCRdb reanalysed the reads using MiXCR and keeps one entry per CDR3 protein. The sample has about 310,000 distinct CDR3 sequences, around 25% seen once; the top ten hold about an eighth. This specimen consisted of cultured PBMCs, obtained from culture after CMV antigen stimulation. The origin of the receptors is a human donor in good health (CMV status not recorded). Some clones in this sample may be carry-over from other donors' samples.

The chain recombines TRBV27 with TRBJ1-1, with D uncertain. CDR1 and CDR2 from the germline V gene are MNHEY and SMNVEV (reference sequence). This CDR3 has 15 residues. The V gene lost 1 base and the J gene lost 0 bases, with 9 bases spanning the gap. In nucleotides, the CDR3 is TGTGCCAGCAGTTTATACAACAGTATGAACACTGAAGCTTTCTTT. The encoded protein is CASSLYNSMNTEAFF.

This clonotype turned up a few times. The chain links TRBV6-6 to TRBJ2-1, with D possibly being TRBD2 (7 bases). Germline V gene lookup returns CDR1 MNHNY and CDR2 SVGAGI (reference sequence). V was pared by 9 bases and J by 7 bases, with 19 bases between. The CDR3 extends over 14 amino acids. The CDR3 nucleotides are TGTGCCAGTTCCAGGGGAGGGCCGTTGAATGAGCAGTTCTTC. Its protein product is CASSRGGPLNEQFF.

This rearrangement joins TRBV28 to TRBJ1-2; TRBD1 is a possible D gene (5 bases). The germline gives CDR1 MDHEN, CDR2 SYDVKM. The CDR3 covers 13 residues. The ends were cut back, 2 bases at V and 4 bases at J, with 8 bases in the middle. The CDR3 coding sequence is TGTGCCAGCAGTTTAAACAGGTTCTATGGCTACACCTTC. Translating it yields CASSLNRFYGYTF.

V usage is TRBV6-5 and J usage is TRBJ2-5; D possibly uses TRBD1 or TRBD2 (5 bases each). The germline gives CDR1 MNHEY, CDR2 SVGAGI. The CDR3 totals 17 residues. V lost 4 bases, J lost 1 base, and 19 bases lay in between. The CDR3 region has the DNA TGTGCCAGCAGTTTAAACGTCCCGGGGCAGCTCCAAGAGACCCAGTACTTC. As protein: CASSLNVPGQLQETQYF.

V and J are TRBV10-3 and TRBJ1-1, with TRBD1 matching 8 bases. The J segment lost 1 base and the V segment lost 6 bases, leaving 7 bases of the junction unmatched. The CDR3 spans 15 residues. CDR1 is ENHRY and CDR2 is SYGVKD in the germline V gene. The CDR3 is CAIRSDRVGNTEAFF. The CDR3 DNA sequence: TGTGCCATCAGATCGGACAGGGTAGGGAACACTGAAGCTTTCTTT.

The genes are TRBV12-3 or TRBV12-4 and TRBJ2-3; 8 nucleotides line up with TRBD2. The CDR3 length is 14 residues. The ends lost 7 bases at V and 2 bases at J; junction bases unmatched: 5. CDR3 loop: CASTQAGVTDTQYF. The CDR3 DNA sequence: TGTGCCAGCACCCAAGCGGGAGTCACAGATACGCAGTATTTT.

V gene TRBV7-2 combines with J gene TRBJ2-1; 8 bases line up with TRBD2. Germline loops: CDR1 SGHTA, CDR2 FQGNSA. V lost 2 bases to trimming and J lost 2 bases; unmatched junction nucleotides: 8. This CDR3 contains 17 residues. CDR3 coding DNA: TGTGCCAGCAGCTTATCTAGCGGGTCCGCCCCCTACAATGAGCAGTTCTTC. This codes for CASSLSSGSAPYNEQFF.

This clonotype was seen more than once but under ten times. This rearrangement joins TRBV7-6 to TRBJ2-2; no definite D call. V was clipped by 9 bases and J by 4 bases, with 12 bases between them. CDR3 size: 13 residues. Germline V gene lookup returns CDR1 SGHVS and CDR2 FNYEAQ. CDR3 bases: TGTGCCAGTCGTCCACCCGCCACCGGGGAGCTGTTTTTT. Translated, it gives CASRPPATGELFF.

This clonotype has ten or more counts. The CDR3 sequence is CASSVDAGTGNMQYV. CDR3 DNA: TGTGCCAGCAGCGTAGACGCCGGGACAGGGAATATGCAGTACGTC. The chain combines TRBV7-2 with TRBJ2-7, with 9 bases aligning to TRBD1. Germline-derived CDR1 and CDR2 are SGHTA and FQGNSA. The junction had 14 bases not matched to a gene; V was cut back by 5 bases and J by 9 bases. This CDR3 contains 15 residues.

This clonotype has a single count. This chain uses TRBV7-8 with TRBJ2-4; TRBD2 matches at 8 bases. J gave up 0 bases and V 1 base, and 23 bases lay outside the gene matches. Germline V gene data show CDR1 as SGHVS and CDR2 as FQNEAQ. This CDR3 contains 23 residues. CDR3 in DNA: TGTGCCAGCAGCTTAGGAGTTGCGTACGGGGAGCGGGAGAGATGGGTAGCCAAAAACATTCAGTACTTC. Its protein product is CASSLGVAYGERERWVAKNIQYF.

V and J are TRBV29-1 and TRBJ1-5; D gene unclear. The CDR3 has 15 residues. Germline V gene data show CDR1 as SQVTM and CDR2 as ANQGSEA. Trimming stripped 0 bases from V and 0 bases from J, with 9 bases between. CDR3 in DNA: TGCAGCGTTGAAGATCCGGCCGATAGCAATCAGCCCCAGCATTTT. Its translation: CSVEDPADSNQPQHF.

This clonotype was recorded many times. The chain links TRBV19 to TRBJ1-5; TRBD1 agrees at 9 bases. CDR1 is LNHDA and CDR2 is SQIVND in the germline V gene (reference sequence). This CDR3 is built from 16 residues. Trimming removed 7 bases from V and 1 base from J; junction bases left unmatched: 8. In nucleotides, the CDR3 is TGTGCCAGTACCAGGTTTGGACAGGGGAGCAATCAGCCCCAGCATTTT. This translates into CASTRFGQGSNQPQHF.

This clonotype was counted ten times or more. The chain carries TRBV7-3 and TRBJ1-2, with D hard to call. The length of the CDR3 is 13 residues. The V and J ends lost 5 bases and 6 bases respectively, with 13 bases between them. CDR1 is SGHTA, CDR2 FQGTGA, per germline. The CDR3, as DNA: TGTGCCAGCAGCCCTGGCCCAGGACATGGCTACACCTTC. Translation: CASSPGPGHGYTF.

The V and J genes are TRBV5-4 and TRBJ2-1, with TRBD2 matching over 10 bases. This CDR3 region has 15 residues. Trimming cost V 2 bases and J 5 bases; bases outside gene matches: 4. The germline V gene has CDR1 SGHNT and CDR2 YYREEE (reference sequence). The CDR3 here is CASSFRLAGNNEQFF. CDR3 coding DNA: TGTGCCAGCAGCTTCCGACTAGCGGGTAACAATGAGCAGTTCTTC.

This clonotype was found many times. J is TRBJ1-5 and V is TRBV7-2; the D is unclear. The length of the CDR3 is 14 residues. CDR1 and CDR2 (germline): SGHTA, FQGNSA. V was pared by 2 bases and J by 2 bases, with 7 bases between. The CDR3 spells CASSLQRGNQPQHF. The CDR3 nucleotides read TGTGCCAGCAGCTTACAAAGGGGCAATCAGCCCCAGCATTTT.

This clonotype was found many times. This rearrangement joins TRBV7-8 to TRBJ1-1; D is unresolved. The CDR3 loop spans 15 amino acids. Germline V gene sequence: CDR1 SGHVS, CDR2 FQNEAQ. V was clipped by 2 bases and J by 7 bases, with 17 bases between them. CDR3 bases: TGTGCCAGCAGCTTAAGTATGGGCAGTCTAGGTGAAGCTTTCTTT. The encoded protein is CASSLSMGSLGEAFF.

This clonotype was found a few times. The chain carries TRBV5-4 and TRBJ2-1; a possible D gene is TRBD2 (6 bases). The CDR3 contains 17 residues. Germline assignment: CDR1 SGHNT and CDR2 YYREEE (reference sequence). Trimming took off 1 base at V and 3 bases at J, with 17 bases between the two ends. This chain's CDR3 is CASSLTPAGIDYNEQFF. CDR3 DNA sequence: TGTGCCAGCAGCTTGACCCCGGCGGGAATAGACTACAATGAGCAGTTCTTC.

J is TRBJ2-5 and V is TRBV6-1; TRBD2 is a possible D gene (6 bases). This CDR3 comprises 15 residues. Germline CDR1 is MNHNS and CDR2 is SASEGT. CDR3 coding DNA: TGTGCTTGCCGGGAGCAGGGAGGAAAGGGAGAGACCCAGTACTTC. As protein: CACREQGGKGETQYF.

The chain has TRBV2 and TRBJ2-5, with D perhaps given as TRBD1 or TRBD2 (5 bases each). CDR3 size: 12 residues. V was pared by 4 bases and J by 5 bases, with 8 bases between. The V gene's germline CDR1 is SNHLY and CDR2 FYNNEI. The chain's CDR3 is CASSGGAETQYF. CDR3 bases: TGTGCCAGCAGTGGAGGGGCTGAGACCCAGTACTTC. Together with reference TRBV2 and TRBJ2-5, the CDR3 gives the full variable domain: EPEVTQTPSHQVTQMGQEVILRCVPISNHLYFYWYRQILGQKVEFLVSFYNNEISEKSEIFDDQFSVERPDGSNFTLKIRSTKLEDSAMYFCASSGGAETQYFGPGTRLLVL.

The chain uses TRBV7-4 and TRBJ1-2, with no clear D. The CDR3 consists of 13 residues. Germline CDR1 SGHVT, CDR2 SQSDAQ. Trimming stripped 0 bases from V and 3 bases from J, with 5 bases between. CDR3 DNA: TGTGCCAGCAGCTTAGCAGCCTACTATGGCTACACCTTC. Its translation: CASSLAAYYGYTF.

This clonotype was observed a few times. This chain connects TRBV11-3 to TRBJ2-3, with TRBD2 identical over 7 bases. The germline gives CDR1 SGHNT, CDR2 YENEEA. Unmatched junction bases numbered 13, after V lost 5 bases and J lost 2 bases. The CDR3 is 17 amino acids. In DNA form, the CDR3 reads TGTGCCAGCAGCCCTATTTGGGCTAGCGGCCTCACAGATACGCAGTATTTT. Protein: CASSPIWASGLTDTQYF. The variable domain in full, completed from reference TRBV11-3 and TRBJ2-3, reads EAGVVQSPRYKIIEKKQPVAFWCNPISGHNTLYWYLQNLGQGPELLIRYENEEAVDDSQLPKDRFSAERLKGVDSTLKIQPAELGDSAVYLCASSPIWASGLTDTQYFGPGTRLTVL.

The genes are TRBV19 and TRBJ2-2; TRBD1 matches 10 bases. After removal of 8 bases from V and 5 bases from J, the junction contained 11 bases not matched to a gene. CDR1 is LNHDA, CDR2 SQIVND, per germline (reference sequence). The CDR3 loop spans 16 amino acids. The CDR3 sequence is CASRSLDRGETGELFF. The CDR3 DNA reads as TGTGCCAGTCGCAGTCTGGACAGGGGGGAAACCGGGGAGCTGTTTTTT.

The CDR3 here is CSARRTSAHNEQFF. The CDR3 DNA sequence: TGCAGTGCTAGAAGGACTAGCGCCCACAATGAGCAGTTCTTC. This rearrangement joins TRBV20-1 to TRBJ2-1; 9 nucleotides line up with TRBD2. V was pared by 2 bases and J by 5 bases, with 4 bases of the junction left unmatched. Germline lookup yields CDR1 DFQATT and CDR2 SNEGSKA (reference sequence). There are 14 residues in the CDR3.

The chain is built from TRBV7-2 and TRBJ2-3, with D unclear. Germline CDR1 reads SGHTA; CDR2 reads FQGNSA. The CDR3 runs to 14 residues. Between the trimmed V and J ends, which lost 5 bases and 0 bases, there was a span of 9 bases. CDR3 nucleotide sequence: TGTGCCAGCAGCCCCGACTCTAGCACAGATACGCAGTATTTT. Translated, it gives CASSPDSSTDTQYF.

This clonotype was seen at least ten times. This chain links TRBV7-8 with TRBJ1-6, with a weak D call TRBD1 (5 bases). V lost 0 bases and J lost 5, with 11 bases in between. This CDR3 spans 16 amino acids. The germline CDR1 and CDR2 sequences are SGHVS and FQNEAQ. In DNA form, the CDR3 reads TGTGCCAGCAGCTTAGCGGGGGGACGGAATAATTCACCCCTCCACTTT. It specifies CASSLAGGRNNSPLHF.

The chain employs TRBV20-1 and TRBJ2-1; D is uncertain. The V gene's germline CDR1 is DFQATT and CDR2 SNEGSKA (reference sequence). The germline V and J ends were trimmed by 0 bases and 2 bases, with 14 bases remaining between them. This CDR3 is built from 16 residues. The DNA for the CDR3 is TGCAGTGCTAGAGATATCGGTCAGTACCCCTACAATGAGCAGTTCTTC. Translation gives CSARDIGQYPYNEQFF.

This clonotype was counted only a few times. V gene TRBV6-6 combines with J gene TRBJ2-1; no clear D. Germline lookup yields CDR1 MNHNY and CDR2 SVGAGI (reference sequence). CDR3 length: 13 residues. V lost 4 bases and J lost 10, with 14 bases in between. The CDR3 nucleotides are TGTGCCAGCAGTTGGGCGAGCAGGTGGGAGCAGTTCTTC. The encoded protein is CASSWASRWEQFF.

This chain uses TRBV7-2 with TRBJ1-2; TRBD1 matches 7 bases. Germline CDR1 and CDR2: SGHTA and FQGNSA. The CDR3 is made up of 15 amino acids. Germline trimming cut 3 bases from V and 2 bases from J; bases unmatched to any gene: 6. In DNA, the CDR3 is TGTGCCAGCAGCTTCAGTGGGACAGAAAACTATGGCTACACCTTC. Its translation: CASSFSGTENYGYTF. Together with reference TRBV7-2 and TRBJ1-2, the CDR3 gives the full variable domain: GAGVSQSPSNKVTEKGKDVELRCDPISGHTALYWYRQSLGQGLEFLIYFQGNSAPDKSGLPSDRFSAERTGGSVSTLTIQRTQQEDSAVYLCASSFSGTENYGYTFGSGTRLTVV.

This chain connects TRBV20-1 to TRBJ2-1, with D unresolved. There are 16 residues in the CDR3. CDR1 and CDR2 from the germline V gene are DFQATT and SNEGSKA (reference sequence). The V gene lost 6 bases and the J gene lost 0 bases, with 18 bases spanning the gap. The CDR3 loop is CSAYQDRQSSYNEQFF. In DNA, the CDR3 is TGCAGTGCGTATCAGGACCGTCAGAGCTCCTACAATGAGCAGTTCTTC.

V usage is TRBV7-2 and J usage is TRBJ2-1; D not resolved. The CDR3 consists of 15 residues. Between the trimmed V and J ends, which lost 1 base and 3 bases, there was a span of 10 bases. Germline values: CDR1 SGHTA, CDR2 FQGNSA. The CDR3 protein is CASSLGLPLYNEQFF. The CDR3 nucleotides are TGTGCCAGCAGCTTAGGACTCCCGCTCTACAATGAGCAGTTCTTC. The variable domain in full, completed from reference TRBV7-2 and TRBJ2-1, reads GAGVSQSPSNKVTEKGKDVELRCDPISGHTALYWYRQSLGQGLEFLIYFQGNSAPDKSGLPSDRFSAERTGGSVSTLTIQRTQQEDSAVYLCASSLGLPLYNEQFFGPGTRLTVL.